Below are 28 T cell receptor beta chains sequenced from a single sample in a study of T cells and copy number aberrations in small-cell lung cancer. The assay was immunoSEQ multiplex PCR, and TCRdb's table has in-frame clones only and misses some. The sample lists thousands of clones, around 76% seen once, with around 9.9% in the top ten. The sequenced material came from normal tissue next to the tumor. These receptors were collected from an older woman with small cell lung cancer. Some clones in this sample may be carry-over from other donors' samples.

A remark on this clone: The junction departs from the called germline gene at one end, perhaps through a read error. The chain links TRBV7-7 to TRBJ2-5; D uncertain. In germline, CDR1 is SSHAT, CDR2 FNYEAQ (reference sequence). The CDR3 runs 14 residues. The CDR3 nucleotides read TGTGCTAGCAGCTTAGTGGAGCCCCGGGAGACCCAGTACTTC. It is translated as CASSLVEPRETQYF.

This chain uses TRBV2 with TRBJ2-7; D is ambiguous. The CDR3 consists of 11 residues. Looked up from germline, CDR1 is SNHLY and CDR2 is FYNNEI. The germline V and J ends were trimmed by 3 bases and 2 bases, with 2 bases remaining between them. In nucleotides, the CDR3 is TGTGCCAGCAGTGAGGCCTACGAGCAGTACTTC. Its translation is CASSEAYEQYF.

The CDR3: CAWGMDRVGETQYF. In DNA, the CDR3 is TGTGCCTGGGGAATGGACAGGGTCGGGGAGACCCAGTACTTC. This sequence joins TRBV30 and TRBJ2-5; 8 bases line up with TRBD1. The germline V gene has CDR1 GTSNPN and CDR2 SVGIG (reference sequence). V dropped 5 bases and J dropped 5; count of bases not matched to a gene: 10. This CDR3 is built from 14 residues.

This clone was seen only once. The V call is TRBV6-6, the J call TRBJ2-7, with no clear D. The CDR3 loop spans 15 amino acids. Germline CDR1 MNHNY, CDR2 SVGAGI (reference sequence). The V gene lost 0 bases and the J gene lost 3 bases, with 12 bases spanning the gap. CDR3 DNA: TGTGCCAGCAGTTACTCAGGGCCCGCCCGCTACGAGCAGTACTTC. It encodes CASSYSGPARYEQYF.

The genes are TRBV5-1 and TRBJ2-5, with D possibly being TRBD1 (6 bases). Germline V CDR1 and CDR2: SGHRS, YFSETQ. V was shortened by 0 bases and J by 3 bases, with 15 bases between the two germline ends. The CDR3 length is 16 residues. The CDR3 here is CASSLEEGQGKETQYF. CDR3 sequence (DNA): TGCGCCAGCAGCTTGGAGGAAGGGCAGGGGAAAGAGACCCAGTACTTC.

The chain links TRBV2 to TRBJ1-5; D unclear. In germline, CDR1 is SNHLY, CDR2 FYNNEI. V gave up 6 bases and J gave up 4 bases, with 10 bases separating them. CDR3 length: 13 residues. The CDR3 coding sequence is TGTGCCAGCAGCCAGGACTATAATCAGCCCCAGCATTTT. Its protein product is CASSQDYNQPQHF.

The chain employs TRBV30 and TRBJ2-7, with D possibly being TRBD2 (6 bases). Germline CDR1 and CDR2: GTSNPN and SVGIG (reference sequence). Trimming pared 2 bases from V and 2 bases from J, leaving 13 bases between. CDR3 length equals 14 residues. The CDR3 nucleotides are TGTGCCTGGAGTAAGGGGACGGGAGCCTACGAGCAGTACTTC. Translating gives CAWSKGTGAYEQYF.

The CDR3 DNA is TGCAGCGTTGAAGGCCAGGGTTCCTACAATGAGCAGTTCTTC. Translated: CSVEGQGSYNEQFF. The genes are TRBV29-1 and TRBJ2-1; a possible D gene is TRBD1 (5 bases). V shed 1 base and J shed 1 base, with 8 bases lying between them. Germline values: CDR1 SQVTM, CDR2 ANQGSEA. The CDR3 is made up of 14 amino acids.

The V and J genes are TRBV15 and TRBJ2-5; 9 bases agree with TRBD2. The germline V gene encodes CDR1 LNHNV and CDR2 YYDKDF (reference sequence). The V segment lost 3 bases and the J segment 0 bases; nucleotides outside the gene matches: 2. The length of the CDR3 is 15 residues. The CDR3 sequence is CATSRLAGYQETQYF. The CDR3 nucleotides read TGTGCCACCAGCAGGCTAGCGGGATACCAAGAGACCCAGTACTTC.

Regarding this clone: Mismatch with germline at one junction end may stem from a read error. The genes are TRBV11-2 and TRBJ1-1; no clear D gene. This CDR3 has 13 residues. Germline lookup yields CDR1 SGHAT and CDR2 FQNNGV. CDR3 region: CANSFGRNTEAFF. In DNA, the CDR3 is TGTGCCAACAGCTTCGGGCGGAACACTGAAGCTTTCTTT.

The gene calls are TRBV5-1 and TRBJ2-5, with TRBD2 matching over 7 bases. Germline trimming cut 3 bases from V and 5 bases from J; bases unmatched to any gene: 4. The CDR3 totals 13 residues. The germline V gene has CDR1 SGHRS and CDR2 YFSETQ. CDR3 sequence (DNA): TGCGCCAGCAGCTGGGGGGGGTCGGAGACCCAGTACTTC. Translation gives CASSWGGSETQYF.

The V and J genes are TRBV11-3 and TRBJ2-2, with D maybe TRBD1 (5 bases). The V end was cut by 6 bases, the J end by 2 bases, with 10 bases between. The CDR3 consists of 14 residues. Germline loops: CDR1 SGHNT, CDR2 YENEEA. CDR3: CASRPGHNTGELFF. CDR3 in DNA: TGTGCCAGCAGGCCAGGGCACAACACCGGGGAGCTGTTTTTT. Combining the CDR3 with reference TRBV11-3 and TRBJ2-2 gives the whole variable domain EAGVVQSPRYKIIEKKQPVAFWCNPISGHNTLYWYLQNLGQGPELLIRYENEEAVDDSQLPKDRFSAERLKGVDSTLKIQPAELGDSAVYLCASRPGHNTGELFFGEGSRLTVL.

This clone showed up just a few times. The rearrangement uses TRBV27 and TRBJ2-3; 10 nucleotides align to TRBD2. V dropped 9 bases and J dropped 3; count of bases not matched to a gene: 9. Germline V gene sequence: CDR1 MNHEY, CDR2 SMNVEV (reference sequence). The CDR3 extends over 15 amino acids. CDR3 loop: CASTLAGAVTDTQYF. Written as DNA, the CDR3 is TGTGCCAGTACGCTAGCGGGAGCGGTGACAGATACGCAGTATTTT.

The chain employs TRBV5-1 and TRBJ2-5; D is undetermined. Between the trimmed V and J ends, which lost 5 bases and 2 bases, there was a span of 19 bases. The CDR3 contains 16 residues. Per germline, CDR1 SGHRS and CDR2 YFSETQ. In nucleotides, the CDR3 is TGCGCCAGCAGACCGGTCGCCGGTTGGGGACAAGAGACCCAGTACTTC. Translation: CASRPVAGWGQETQYF.

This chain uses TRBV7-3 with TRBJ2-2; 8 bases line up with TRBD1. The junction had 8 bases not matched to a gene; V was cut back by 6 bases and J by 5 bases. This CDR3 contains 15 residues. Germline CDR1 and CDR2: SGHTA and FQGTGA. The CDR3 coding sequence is TGTGCCAGCAGTTACGGGACAGGAGATACCGGGGAGCTGTTTTTT. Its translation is CASSYGTGDTGELFF. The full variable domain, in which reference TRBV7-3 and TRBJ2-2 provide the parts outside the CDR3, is GAGVSQTPSNKVTEKGKYVELRCDPISGHTALYWYRQSLGQGPEFLIYFQGTGAADDSGLPNDRFFAVRPEGSVSTLKIQRTERGDSAVYLCASSYGTGDTGELFFGEGSRLTVL.

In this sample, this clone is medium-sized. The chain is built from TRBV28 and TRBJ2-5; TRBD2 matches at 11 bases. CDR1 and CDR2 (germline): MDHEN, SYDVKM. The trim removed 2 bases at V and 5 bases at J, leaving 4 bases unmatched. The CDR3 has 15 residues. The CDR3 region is CASSLLAGGEETQYF. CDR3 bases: TGTGCCAGCAGTTTACTAGCGGGAGGAGAGGAGACCCAGTACTTC.

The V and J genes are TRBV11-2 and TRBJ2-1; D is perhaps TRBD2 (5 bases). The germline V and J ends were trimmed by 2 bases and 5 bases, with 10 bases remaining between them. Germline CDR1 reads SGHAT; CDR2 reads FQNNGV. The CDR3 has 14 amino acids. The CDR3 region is CASSLRTGNNEQFF. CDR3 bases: TGTGCCAGCAGCTTACGGACTGGGAACAATGAGCAGTTCTTC.

The CDR3 is CAWSVGTGGLDYGYTF. The CDR3 nucleotides read TGTGCCTGGAGTGTAGGGACAGGGGGACTAGACTATGGCTACACCTTC. V usage is TRBV30 and J usage is TRBJ1-2, with 11 bases lining up with TRBD1. Germline trimming cut 0 bases from V and 3 bases from J; bases unmatched to any gene: 6. CDR1 is GTSNPN, CDR2 SVGIG, per germline (reference sequence). CDR3 size: 16 residues. The variable domain in full, with the rest retrieved from reference TRBV30 and TRBJ1-2, is SQTIHQWPATLVQPVGSPLSLECTVEGTSNPNLYWYRQAAGRGLQLLFYSVGIGQISSEVPQNLSASRPQDRQFILSSKKLLLSDSGFYLCAWSVGTGGLDYGYTFGSGTRLTVV.

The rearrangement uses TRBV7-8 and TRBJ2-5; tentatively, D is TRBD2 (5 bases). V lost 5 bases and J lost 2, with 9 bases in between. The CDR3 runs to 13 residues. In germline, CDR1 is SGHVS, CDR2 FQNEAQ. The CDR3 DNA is TGTGCCAGCAGCCGAGCGGAGCAAGAGACCCAGTACTTC. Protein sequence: CASSRAEQETQYF.

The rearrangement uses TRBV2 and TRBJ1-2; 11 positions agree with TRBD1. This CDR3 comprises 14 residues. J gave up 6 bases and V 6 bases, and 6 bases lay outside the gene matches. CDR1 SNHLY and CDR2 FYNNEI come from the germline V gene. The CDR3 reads CASSAGQGADGYTF. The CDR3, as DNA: TGTGCCAGCAGCGCCGGACAGGGGGCTGATGGCTACACCTTC.

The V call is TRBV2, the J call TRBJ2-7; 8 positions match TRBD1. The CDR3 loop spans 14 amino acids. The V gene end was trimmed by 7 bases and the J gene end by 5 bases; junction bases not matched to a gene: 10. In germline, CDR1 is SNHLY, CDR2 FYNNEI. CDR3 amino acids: CASKILDRVHEQYF. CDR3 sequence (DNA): TGTGCCAGCAAAATCCTGGACAGGGTCCACGAGCAGTACTTC.

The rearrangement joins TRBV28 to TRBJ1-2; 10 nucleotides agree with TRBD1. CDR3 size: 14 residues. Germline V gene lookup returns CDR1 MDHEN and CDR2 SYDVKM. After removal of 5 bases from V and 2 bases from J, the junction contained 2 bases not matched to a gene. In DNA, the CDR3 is TGTGCCAGCAGTCGGGACAGGGGAAACTATGGCTACACCTTC. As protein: CASSRDRGNYGYTF.

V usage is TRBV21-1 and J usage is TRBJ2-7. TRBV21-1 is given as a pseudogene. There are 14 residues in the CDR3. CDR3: CASSKAGPAYEQYF. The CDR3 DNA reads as TGTGCCAGCAGCAAAGCAGGGCCTGCCTACGAGCAGTACTTC.

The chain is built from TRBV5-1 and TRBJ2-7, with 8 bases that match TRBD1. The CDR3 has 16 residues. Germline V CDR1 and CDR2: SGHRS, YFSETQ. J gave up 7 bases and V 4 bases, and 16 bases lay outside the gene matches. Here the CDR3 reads CASSPAGGSPRKEQYF. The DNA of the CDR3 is TGCGCCAGCAGCCCAGCAGGGGGCAGTCCTCGTAAAGAGCAGTACTTC.

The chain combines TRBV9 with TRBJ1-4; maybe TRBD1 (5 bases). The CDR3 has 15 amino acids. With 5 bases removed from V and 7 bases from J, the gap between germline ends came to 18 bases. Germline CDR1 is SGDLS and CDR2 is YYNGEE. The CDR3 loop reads CASSQGIWGSEKLFF. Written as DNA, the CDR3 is TGTGCCAGCAGTCAGGGTATCTGGGGCTCTGAAAAACTGTTTTTT.

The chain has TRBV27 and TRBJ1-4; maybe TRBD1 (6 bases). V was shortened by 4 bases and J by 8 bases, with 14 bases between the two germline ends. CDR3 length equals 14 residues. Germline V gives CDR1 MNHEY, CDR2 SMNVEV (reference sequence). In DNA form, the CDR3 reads TGTGCCAGCAGTTCAGGACAGTTCTGGGAAAAACTGTTTTTT. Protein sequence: CASSSGQFWEKLFF.

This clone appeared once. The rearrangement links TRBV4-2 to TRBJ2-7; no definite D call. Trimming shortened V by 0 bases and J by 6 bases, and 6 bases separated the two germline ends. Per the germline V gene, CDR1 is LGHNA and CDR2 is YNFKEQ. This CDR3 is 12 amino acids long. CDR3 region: CASSQDVGEQYF. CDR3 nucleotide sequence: TGTGCCAGCAGCCAAGACGTGGGCGAGCAGTACTTC.

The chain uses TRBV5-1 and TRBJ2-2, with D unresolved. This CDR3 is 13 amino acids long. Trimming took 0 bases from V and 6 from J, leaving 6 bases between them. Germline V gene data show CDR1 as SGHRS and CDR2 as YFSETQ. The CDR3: CASSLDGPGELFF. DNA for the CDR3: TGCGCCAGCAGCTTGGACGGGCCCGGGGAGCTGTTTTTT.